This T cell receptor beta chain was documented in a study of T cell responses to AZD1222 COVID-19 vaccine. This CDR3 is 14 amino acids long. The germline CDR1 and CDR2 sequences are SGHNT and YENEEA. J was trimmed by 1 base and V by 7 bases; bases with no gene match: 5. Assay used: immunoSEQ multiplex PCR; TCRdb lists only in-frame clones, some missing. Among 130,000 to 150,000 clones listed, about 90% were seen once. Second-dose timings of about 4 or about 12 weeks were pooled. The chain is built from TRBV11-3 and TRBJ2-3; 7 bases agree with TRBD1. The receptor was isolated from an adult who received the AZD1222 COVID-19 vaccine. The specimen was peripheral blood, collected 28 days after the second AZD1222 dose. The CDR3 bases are TGTGCCAGCAACAAGGGGGCCCGCACAGATACGCAGTATTTT. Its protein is CASNKGARTDTQYF.